The 3 T cell receptor beta chains in this list originate from one sample, sequenced in a study of CD8+ T cells in alopecia areata. The sequencing template was cDNA reverse transcribed from extracted RNA. Libraries were prepared by immunoSEQ multiplex PCR; TCRdb keeps only in-frame clonotypes and omits some of them. The sample has hundreds of thousands of clones, roughly two thirds seen once. Sequencing was performed on CD4+ T cells sorted from blood, taken at week 0. These receptors originate from a human donor with alopecia areata.

The chain is built from TRBV30 and TRBJ1-1, with D unclear. V shed 3 bases and J shed 1 base, with 9 bases lying between them. This CDR3 is 13 amino acids long. Germline V CDR1 and CDR2: GTSNPN, SVGIG (reference sequence). Here the CDR3 DNA reads TGTGCCTGGAGCATTCCTAAGAACACTGAAGCTTTCTTT. Amino acid sequence: CAWSIPKNTEAFF.

In its sample, this clone was seen once. The chain carries TRBV6-5 and TRBJ1-1; a weak D match, TRBD1 (6 bases). Germline V lookup: CDR1 MNHEY, CDR2 SVGAGI. The CDR3 loop spans 16 amino acids. The ends were cut back, 0 bases at V and 1 base at J, with 12 bases in the middle. The CDR3 DNA follows: TGTGCCAGCAGTTACTCCATCGGACAGACGAACACTGAAGCTTTCTTT. It yields the protein CASSYSIGQTNTEAFF.

The CDR3 here is CASSPMRGGLDTQYF. The CDR3 DNA reads as TGTGCCAGCAGCCCCATGCGGGGGGGCCTTGATACGCAGTATTTT. The chain couples TRBV13 to TRBJ2-3, with 9 bases matching TRBD2. Germline loops: CDR1 PRHDT, CDR2 FYEKMQ (reference sequence). The J segment lost 6 bases and the V segment lost 5 bases, leaving 9 bases of the junction unmatched. This CDR3 has 15 amino acids.